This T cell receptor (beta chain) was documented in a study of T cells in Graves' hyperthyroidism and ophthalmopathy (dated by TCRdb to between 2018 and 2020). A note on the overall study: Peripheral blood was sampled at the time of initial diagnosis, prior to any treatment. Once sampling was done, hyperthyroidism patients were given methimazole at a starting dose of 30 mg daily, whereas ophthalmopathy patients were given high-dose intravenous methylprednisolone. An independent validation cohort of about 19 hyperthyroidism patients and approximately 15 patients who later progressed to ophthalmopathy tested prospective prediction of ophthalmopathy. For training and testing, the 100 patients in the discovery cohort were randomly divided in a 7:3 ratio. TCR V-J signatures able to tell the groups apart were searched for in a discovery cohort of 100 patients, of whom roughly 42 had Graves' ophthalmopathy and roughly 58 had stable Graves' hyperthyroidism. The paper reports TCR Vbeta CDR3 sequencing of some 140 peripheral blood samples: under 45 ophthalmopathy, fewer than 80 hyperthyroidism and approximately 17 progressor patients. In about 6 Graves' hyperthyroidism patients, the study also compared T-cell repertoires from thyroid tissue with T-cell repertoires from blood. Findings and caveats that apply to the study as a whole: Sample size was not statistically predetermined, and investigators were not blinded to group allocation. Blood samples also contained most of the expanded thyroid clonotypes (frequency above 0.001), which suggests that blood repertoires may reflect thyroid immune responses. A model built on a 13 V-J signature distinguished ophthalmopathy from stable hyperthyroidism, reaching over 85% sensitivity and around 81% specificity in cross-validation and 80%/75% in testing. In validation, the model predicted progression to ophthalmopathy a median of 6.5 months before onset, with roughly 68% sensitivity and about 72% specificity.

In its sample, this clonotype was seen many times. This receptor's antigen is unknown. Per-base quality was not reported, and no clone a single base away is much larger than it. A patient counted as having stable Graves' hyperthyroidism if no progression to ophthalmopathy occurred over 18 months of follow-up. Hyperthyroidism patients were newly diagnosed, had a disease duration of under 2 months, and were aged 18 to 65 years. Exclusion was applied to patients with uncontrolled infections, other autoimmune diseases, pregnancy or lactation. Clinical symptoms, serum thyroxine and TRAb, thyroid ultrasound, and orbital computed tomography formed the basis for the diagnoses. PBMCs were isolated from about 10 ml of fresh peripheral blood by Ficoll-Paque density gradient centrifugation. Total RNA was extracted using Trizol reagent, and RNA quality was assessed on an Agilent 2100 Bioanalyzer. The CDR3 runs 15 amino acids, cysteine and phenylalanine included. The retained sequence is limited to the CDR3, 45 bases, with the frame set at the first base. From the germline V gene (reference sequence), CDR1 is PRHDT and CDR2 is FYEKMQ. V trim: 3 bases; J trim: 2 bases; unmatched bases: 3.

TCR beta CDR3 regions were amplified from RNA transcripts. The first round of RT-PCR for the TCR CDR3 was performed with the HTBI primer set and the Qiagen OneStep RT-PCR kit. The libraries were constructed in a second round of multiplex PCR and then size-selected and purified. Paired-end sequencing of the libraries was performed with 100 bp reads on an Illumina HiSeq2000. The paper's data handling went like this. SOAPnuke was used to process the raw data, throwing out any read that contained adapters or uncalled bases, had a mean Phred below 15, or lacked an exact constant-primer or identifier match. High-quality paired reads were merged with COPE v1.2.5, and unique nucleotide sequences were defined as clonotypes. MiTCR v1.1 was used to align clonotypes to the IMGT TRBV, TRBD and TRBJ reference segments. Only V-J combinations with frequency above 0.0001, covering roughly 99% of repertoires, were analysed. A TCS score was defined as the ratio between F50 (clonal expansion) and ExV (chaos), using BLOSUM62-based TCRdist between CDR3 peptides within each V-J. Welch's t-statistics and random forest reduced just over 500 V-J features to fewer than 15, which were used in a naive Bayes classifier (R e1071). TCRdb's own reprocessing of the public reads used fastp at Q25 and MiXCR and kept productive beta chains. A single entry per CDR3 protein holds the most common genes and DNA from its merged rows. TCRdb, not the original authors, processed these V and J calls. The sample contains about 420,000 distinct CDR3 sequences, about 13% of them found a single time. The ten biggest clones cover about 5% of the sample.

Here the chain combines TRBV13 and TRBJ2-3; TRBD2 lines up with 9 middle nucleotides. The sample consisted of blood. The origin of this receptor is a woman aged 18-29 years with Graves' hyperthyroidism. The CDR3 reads CASSFGTSITDTQYF. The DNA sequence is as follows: TGTGCCAGCAGCTTTGGGACTAGCATCACAGATACGCAGTATTTT.